Listed below are T cell receptor beta chains from one sample, sequenced in a study of blood T cell repertoires in COVID-19. The repertoire was sequenced with immunoSEQ multiplex PCR; TCRdb's copy has only in-frame clones and lacks some. The data show 80,000 to 100,000 clones, around 90% seen once. Sequenced sample: peripheral blood. Receptors were obtained from a woman aged 45-59 years with active or convalescent COVID-19. CDR3s include the opening cysteine and the closing phenylalanine or tryptophan. Fields, in order: V gene, J gene, clone size, CDR3 protein. Some rows have no size entry. The others give once, few or many, or a class for an expanded clone.

V gene: TRBV12-3/TRBV12-4
J gene: TRBJ1-2
clone size: few
CDR3 protein: CASSLQGHYGYTF

V gene: TRBV5-8
J gene: TRBJ1-1
clone size: NA
CDR3 protein: CASTMRATEAFF

V gene: TRBV14
J gene: TRBJ2-3
clone size: NA
CDR3 protein: CASSQEMTGGAQYF

V gene: TRBV6-4
J gene: TRBJ2-1
clone size: NA
CDR3 protein: CASSNEMGLSYNEQFF

V gene: TRBV29-1
J gene: TRBJ1-2
clone size: NA
CDR3 protein: CSVEDGYREFF

V gene: TRBV6-5
J gene: TRBJ2-5
clone size: NA
CDR3 protein: CASRLPGGIEYF

V gene: TRBV9
J gene: TRBJ1-3
clone size: NA
CDR3 protein: CASSVDDGISGNTIYF

V gene: TRBV3-1/TRBV3-2
J gene: TRBJ2-1
clone size: NA
CDR3 protein: CASSREGLAGYLGQFF

V gene: TRBV19
J gene: TRBJ1-4
clone size: NA
CDR3 protein: CASTRGTGDEKLFF

V gene: TRBV30
J gene: TRBJ2-2
clone size: NA
CDR3 protein: CAWSPRGGNTGELFF

V gene: TRBV6-5
J gene: TRBJ1-2
clone size: once
CDR3 protein: CASSYSNRGIYGYTF

V gene: TRBV19
J gene: TRBJ1-3
clone size: NA
CDR3 protein: CASTHEAVGNTIYF

V gene: TRBV7-8
J gene: TRBJ2-7
clone size: once
CDR3 protein: CASRIGQGRAYEQYF

V gene: TRBV4-2
J gene: TRBJ1-1
clone size: NA
CDR3 protein: CASTETGGQMNTEAFF

V gene: TRBV30
J gene: TRBJ1-1
clone size: NA
CDR3 protein: CAGTLGGNTEAFF

V gene: TRBV7-9
J gene: TRBJ1-2
clone size: NA
CDR3 protein: CASSQVSGIGGYTF

V gene: TRBV5-1
J gene: TRBJ2-1
clone size: NA
CDR3 protein: CASSLIGSSYNEQFF

V gene: TRBV12-5
J gene: TRBJ1-1
clone size: NA
CDR3 protein: CASRDGTTNTEAFF

V gene: TRBV5-1
J gene: TRBJ1-2
clone size: NA
CDR3 protein: CASSPWTGLGYGYTF

V gene: TRBV15
J gene: TRBJ1-2
clone size: medium-sized
CDR3 protein: CATSATRSRNYGYTF

V gene: TRBV2
J gene: TRBJ1-5
clone size: NA
CDR3 protein: CASRTVSNQPQHF

V gene: TRBV6-2/TRBV6-3
J gene: TRBJ1-5
clone size: NA
CDR3 protein: CASSYSKRAGRQPQHF

V gene: TRBV27
J gene: TRBJ1-1
clone size: NA
CDR3 protein: CASSLAARGRDTEAFF

V gene: TRBV27
J gene: TRBJ1-2
clone size: NA
CDR3 protein: CASSPAGDWGIGYTF

V gene: TRBV5-6
J gene: TRBJ2-5
clone size: NA
CDR3 protein: CASSLGQGAAQETQYF

V gene: TRBV7-2
J gene: TRBJ1-2
clone size: NA
CDR3 protein: CASSYRTANYGYTF

V gene: TRBV9
J gene: TRBJ1-2
clone size: NA
CDR3 protein: CASSVEGDPGYGYTF

V gene: TRBV29-1
J gene: TRBJ2-7
clone size: NA
CDR3 protein: CSVEERTGGSYEQYF

V gene: TRBV9
J gene: TRBJ1-5
clone size: once
CDR3 protein: CASSVGGFNQPQHF

V gene: TRBV28
J gene: TRBJ1-1
clone size: NA
CDR3 protein: CASSLGRGYEAFF

V gene: TRBV2
J gene: TRBJ2-5
clone size: few
CDR3 protein: CASSGEGQRDF

V gene: TRBV27
J gene: TRBJ1-5
clone size: NA
CDR3 protein: CASSPDGHSNQPQHF

V gene: TRBV30
J gene: TRBJ1-2
clone size: few
CDR3 protein: CAQPQGTGGYTF

V gene: TRBV6-6
J gene: TRBJ1-1
clone size: NA
CDR3 protein: CASSYSLSTEAFF

V gene: TRBV7-3
J gene: TRBJ1-1
clone size: once
CDR3 protein: CASSSDRESTEAFF

V gene: TRBV27
J gene: TRBJ2-1
clone size: NA
CDR3 protein: CASSSGLAGGPHEQFF

V gene: TRBV7-9
J gene: TRBJ2-1
clone size: NA
CDR3 protein: CAITGLHEQFF

V gene: TRBV3-1/TRBV3-2
J gene: TRBJ1-6
clone size: NA
CDR3 protein: CASSQFGGRRNSPLHF

V gene: TRBV5-1
J gene: TRBJ1-1
clone size: once
CDR3 protein: CASSLNSEAFF

V gene: TRBV6-4
J gene: TRBJ2-3
clone size: NA
CDR3 protein: CASSPQRGRGDTQYF

V gene: TRBV7-8
J gene: TRBJ1-4
clone size: NA
CDR3 protein: CASSLEGEKLFF

V gene: TRBV5-1
J gene: TRBJ1-3
clone size: NA
CDR3 protein: CASSQTGSGNTIYF

V gene: TRBV27
J gene: TRBJ2-1
clone size: NA
CDR3 protein: CASRGLAGIFEQFF

V gene: TRBV2
J gene: TRBJ2-3
clone size: NA
CDR3 protein: CASGAGGKDTQYF

V gene: TRBV7-9
J gene: TRBJ2-3
clone size: NA
CDR3 protein: CASRGRADTQYF